The 17 T cell receptor beta chains presented below share a single source sample, sequenced in a study of T cell responses to AZD1222 COVID-19 vaccine. Clones were read by immunoSEQ multiplex PCR, and TCRdb kept only the in-frame ones, dropping some. The sample contains 95,000 to 100,000 clones, about 87% of which appear only once. This material consisted of peripheral blood, taken 28 days after the second AZD1222 dose. These receptors were obtained from an adult who received the AZD1222 COVID-19 vaccine.

The rearrangement joins TRBV7-9 to TRBJ2-3; TRBD2 matches 14 bases. CDR1 is SEHNR, CDR2 FQNEAQ, per germline (reference sequence). The length of the CDR3 is 16 residues. Germline trimming cut 5 bases from V and 9 bases from J; bases unmatched to any gene: 10. Here the CDR3 reads CASSTHRGLAGGTQYF. CDR3 coding DNA: TGTGCCAGCAGCACTCACCGAGGACTAGCGGGGGGAACGCAGTATTTT. The whole variable domain, filled in from reference TRBV7-9 and TRBJ2-3, reads DTGVSQNPRHKITKRGQNVTFRCDPISEHNRLYWYRQTLGQGPEFLTYFQNEAQLEKSRLLSDRFSAERPKGSFSTLEIQRTEQGDSAMYLCASSTHRGLAGGTQYFGPGTRLTVL.

The chain recombines TRBV3-1 (or the pseudogene TRBV3-2) with TRBJ2-7; weak D call: TRBD2 (6 bases). Germline V lookup: CDR1 LGHDT, CDR2 YNNKEL (reference sequence). CDR3 length: 15 residues. The V gene lost 4 bases and the J gene lost 4 bases, with 17 bases spanning the gap. The CDR3 sequence is CASSPGGGAVYEQYF. DNA for the CDR3: TGTGCCAGCAGCCCCGGTGGAGGGGCTGTTTACGAGCAGTACTTC.

The chain employs TRBV3-1 (or the pseudogene TRBV3-2) and TRBJ2-5; possible D gene TRBD2, 6 bases. Germline V CDR1 and CDR2: LGHDT, YNNKEL (reference sequence). This CDR3 comprises 16 residues. V lost 0 bases and J 6 bases, leaving 17 bases between the germline ends. CDR3 region: CASSQEGLLGSKTQYF. In DNA, the CDR3 is TGTGCCAGCAGCCAAGAGGGACTCCTTGGGAGCAAGACCCAGTACTTC.

This chain links TRBV3-1 (or the pseudogene TRBV3-2) with TRBJ1-1; D is uncertain. Germline V gene data show CDR1 as LGHDT and CDR2 as YNNKEL (reference sequence). The CDR3 loop spans 13 amino acids. The V gene lost 0 bases and the J gene lost 3 bases, with 5 bases spanning the gap. The CDR3, as DNA: TGTGCCAGCAGCCAAGATAGTTACACTGAAGCTTTCTTT. This sequence encodes CASSQDSYTEAFF.

The chain is built from TRBV5-1 and TRBJ1-2; 8 bases line up with TRBD1. The CDR3 runs 14 residues. V lost 3 bases, J lost 4 bases, and 5 bases stayed unmatched. Germline assignment: CDR1 SGHRS and CDR2 YFSETQ. In nucleotides, the CDR3 is TGCGCCAGCAGCTCTGGACAGGGCCCCTATGGCTACACCTTC. Translated, it gives CASSSGQGPYGYTF. The full variable domain, rest sourced from reference TRBV5-1 and TRBJ1-2, is KAGVTQTPRYLIKTRGQQVTLSCSPISGHRSVSWYQQTPGQGLQFLFEYFSETQRNKGNFPGRFSGRQFSNSRSEMNVSTLELGDSALYLCASSSGQGPYGYTFGSGTRLTVV.

This sequence joins TRBV7-8 and TRBJ2-2; no reliable D call. The germline gives CDR1 SGHVS, CDR2 FQNEAQ. Trimming shortened V by 4 bases and J by 6 bases, and 12 bases separated the two germline ends. This CDR3 comprises 14 residues. CDR3 sequence (DNA): TGTGCCAGCAGCTCCCACGTTGGGCCCGGGGAGCTGTTTTTT. Translated: CASSSHVGPGELFF.

The gene calls are TRBV29-1 and TRBJ2-7; D is possibly TRBD1 (5 bases). V lost 0 bases, J lost 4 bases, and 10 bases lay in between. CDR3 length: 13 residues. Germline-derived CDR1 and CDR2 are SQVTM and ANQGSEA. The CDR3 here is CSVEEGAGYEQYF. The CDR3 region has the DNA TGCAGCGTTGAAGAAGGGGCAGGGTACGAGCAGTACTTC.

The CDR3 spells CASRGQSYNEQFF. The CDR3 nucleotides read TGTGCCAGCAGGGGACAGTCCTACAATGAGCAGTTCTTC. The V and J genes are TRBV28 and TRBJ2-1; TRBD1 matches at 7 bases. CDR1 is MDHEN and CDR2 is SYDVKM in the germline V gene. The CDR3 spans 13 residues. V trimming: 6 bases; J trimming: 1 base; junction bases outside the gene matches: 0.

This clone was seen a handful of times. V usage is TRBV28 and J usage is TRBJ2-2, with D unclear. Per germline, CDR1 MDHEN and CDR2 SYDVKM. Between the trimmed V and J ends, which lost 5 bases and 6 bases, there was a span of 16 bases. The CDR3 covers 15 residues. As DNA, the CDR3 is TGTGCCAGCAGTCCGGGCCGTGGGGTCCCCGGGGAGCTGTTTTTT. It codes for CASSPGRGVPGELFF.

The rearrangement joins TRBV27 to TRBJ2-2; TRBD1 aligns across 7 bases. With V trimmed by 5 bases and J by 4 bases, 10 bases remained unmatched. CDR1 and CDR2 (germline): MNHEY, SMNVEV (reference sequence). The CDR3 runs 16 residues. CDR3 DNA sequence: TGTGCCAGCAGTCAAGAGACAGGGAGAATCACCGGGGAGCTGTTTTTT. It encodes CASSQETGRITGELFF.

V is TRBV6-1 and J is TRBJ1-4; D is unresolved. The ends were cut back, 2 bases at V and 5 bases at J, with 9 bases in the middle. Looked up from germline, CDR1 is MNHNS and CDR2 is SASEGT. The CDR3 consists of 14 residues. CDR3 sequence reads: CASSEFGENEKLFF. CDR3 nucleotide sequence: TGTGCCAGCAGTGAATTCGGAGAAAATGAAAAACTGTTTTTT.

The count of this clone is one. The CDR3 sequence: CASSRETGAGNTIYF. CDR3 coding DNA: TGTGCCAGCAGCCGCGAGACAGGGGCTGGAAACACCATATATTTT. This chain uses TRBV7-3 with TRBJ1-3, with TRBD1 matching over 8 bases. In germline, CDR1 is SGHTA, CDR2 FQGTGA. V was clipped by 5 bases and J by 2 bases; unmatched bases: 5. The CDR3 covers 15 residues. Filled out from reference TRBV7-3 and TRBJ1-3, the complete variable domain reads GAGVSQTPSNKVTEKGKYVELRCDPISGHTALYWYRQSLGQGPEFLIYFQGTGAADDSGLPNDRFFAVRPEGSVSTLKIQRTERGDSAVYLCASSRETGAGNTIYFGEGSWLTVV.

This chain joins TRBV2 and TRBJ1-3; no definite D call. V lost 3 bases and J lost 1, with 7 bases in between. CDR3 length: 14 residues. Germline V lookup: CDR1 SNHLY, CDR2 FYNNEI. The CDR3 sequence: CASSEEFSGNTIYF. CDR3 bases: TGTGCCAGCAGTGAGGAGTTTTCTGGAAACACCATATATTTT.

The J gene is TRBJ2-7, the V gene TRBV28; 9 bases are a match to TRBD2. The V segment lost 4 bases and the J segment 1 base; nucleotides outside the gene matches: 8. Germline CDR1 reads MDHEN; CDR2 reads SYDVKM. The CDR3 contains 16 residues. Written as DNA, the CDR3 is TGTGCCAGCAGTTATACGGCGGGAGGGGCTTCCTACGAGCAGTACTTC. Protein product: CASSYTAGGASYEQYF. The full variable domain, with the rest looked up from reference TRBV28 and TRBJ2-7, is DVKVTQSSRYLVKRTGEKVFLECVQDMDHENMFWYRQDPGLGLRLIYFSYDVKMKEKGDIPEGYSVSREKKERFSLILESASTNQTSMYLCASSYTAGGASYEQYFGPGTRLTVT.

The V and J genes are TRBV4-3 and TRBJ1-3, with TRBD1 matching 8 bases. Trimming took 4 bases from V and 1 from J; bases not matched to a gene: 6. The CDR3 loop spans 16 amino acids. The germline V gene has CDR1 LGHNA and CDR2 YSLEER. DNA of the CDR3: TGCGCCAGCAGCCTCAGGACAGGGATTTCTGGAAACACCATATATTTT. It specifies CASSLRTGISGNTIYF.

The rearrangement joins TRBV9 to TRBJ1-1, with TRBD1 matching over 7 bases. V was clipped by 0 bases and J by 8 bases; unmatched bases: 7. CDR1 is SGDLS, CDR2 YYNGEE, per germline. This CDR3 contains 14 residues. This CDR3 is CASSVGRGDREAFF. For the CDR3, the DNA is TGTGCCAGCAGCGTAGGCAGGGGGGACAGAGAAGCTTTCTTT. The full variable domain, with the rest looked up from reference TRBV9 and TRBJ1-1, is DSGVTQTPKHLITATGQRVTLRCSPRSGDLSVYWYQQSLDQGLQFLIQYYNGEERAKGNILERFSAQQFPDLHSELNLSSLELGDSALYFCASSVGRGDREAFFGQGTRLTVV.

This chain uses TRBV5-6 with TRBJ1-5, with D maybe TRBD1 (6 bases). Trimming took off 6 bases at V and 7 bases at J, with 11 bases between the two ends. CDR1 and CDR2 (germline): SGHDT, YYEEEE. CDR3 length: 12 amino acids. The CDR3 nucleotides are TGTGCCAGCAACTTAAGGGGGCAGCCCCAGCATTTT. Translation gives CASNLRGQPQHF.